Listed below are T cell receptor beta chains from one sample, sequenced in a study of cytomegalovirus exposure and HLA in healthy donors. Profiling relied on immunoSEQ multiplex PCR, and the TCRdb table lists in-frame clones only, not all of them. This sample's clone table lists some 150,000 clones. The sample consisted of PBMCs. The receptor set was obtained from a man aged 35 to 55 in good health and CMV-seronegative. The CDR3 runs from the conserved cysteine through the conserved F or W. The D gene is left open where the match is weak.

V	D	J	DNA	CDR3
TRBV4-2	TRBD1	TRBJ2-1	TGTGCCAGCAGCCAAGACCGACAGGGTTCCTACAATGAGCAGTTCTTC	CASSQDRQGSYNEQFF
TRBV5-1	TRBD1	TRBJ1-1	TGCGCCAGCAGCCAACCGGGACAGGGGGCCACTGAAGCTTTCTTT	CASSQPGQGATEAFF
TRBV5-4	NA	TRBJ2-7	TGTGCCAGCAGCTGGGGGCAGAACTACGAGCAGTACTTC	CASSWGQNYEQYF
TRBV5-6	TRBD1	TRBJ1-5	TGTGCCAGCAGCTTGGGACAGGGCAGTCAGCCCCAGCATTTT	CASSLGQGSQPQHF
TRBV15	TRBD2	TRBJ2-5	TGTGCCACCAGCAGCCTCTCGGGGGGTGAGACCCAGTACTTC	CATSSLSGGETQYF
TRBV6-1	NA	TRBJ1-2	TGTGCCAGCAGTGAAGTACAGAACTATGGCTACACCTTC	CASSEVQNYGYTF
TRBV5-1	TRBD1	TRBJ2-1	TGCGCCAGCGCCGACAGGGGGCCTTACAATGAGCAGTTCTTC	CASADRGPYNEQFF
TRBV19	NA	TRBJ1-4	TGTGCCAGTAGTACTACACCAACAGGGCTCGAGGAAAAACTGTTTTTT	CASSTTPTGLEEKLFF
TRBV10-3	TRBD2	TRBJ2-2	TGTGCCCCCGCTGGGAGGGAGGGGTACTCGAACACCGGGGAGCTGTTTTTT	CAPAGREGYSNTGELFF
TRBV7-8	TRBD1	TRBJ2-3	TGTGCCAGCAGCCCCATGGGGACAGGAGGGTTAACAGATACGCAGTATTTT	CASSPMGTGGLTDTQYF
TRBV9	NA	TRBJ1-1	TGTGCCAGCAGCGTAGACTCAGGGATGAACACTGAAGCTTTCTTT	CASSVDSGMNTEAFF
TRBV11-2	NA	TRBJ2-3	TGTGCCAGCAGCTTAGGGGTAAGGGGGGGACCTACAGATACGCAGTATTTT	CASSLGVRGGPTDTQYF
TRBV5-6	TRBD2	TRBJ2-3	TGTGCCAGCAGCGGCGACCGGGGGGCAGATACGCAGTATTTT	CASSGDRGADTQYF
TRBV4-3	NA	TRBJ2-1	TGCGCCAGCAGCCAAGATCGCGGTTTCTATGAGCAGTTCTTC	CASSQDRGFYEQFF
TRBV9	NA	TRBJ2-2	TGTGCCAGCAGCGCCCTGACCGGGGAGCTGTTTTTT	CASSALTGELFF
TRBV6-1	NA	TRBJ1-5	TGTGCCAGCAGTGAAGACCGACCCGGGGAGAATCAGCCCCAGCATTTT	CASSEDRPGENQPQHF
TRBV6-5	TRBD1	TRBJ1-5	TGTGCCAGCATTGGACAGGGTGAGAATCAGCCCCAGCATTTT	CASIGQGENQPQHF
TRBV11-3	NA	TRBJ2-1	TGTGCCAGCAGCCCGGGCGGTAGCGTAACCGAGCAGTTCTTC	CASSPGGSVTEQFF
TRBV6-5	NA	TRBJ2-2	TGTGCCAGCAGTTGGGGGGACGGGGAGCTGTTTTTT	CASSWGDGELFF
TRBV6-5	NA	TRBJ1-3	TGTGCCAGCAGTTACTCGATCGGCGGGGTCGGAAACACCATATATTTT	CASSYSIGGVGNTIYF
TRBV29-1	NA	TRBJ1-2	TGCAGCGGCCAGGCTGAAGCCTATGGCTACACCTTC	CSGQAEAYGYTF
TRBV4-1	NA	TRBJ2-7	TGCGCCAGCAGCCAAGGAGTTCCCTCCTACGAGCAGTACTTC	CASSQGVPSYEQYF
TRBV6-5	NA	TRBJ1-6	TGTGCCAGCAGTTACTCAGGCAGGATGAATTCACCCCTCCACTTT	CASSYSGRMNSPLHF
TRBV19	NA	TRBJ1-3	TGTGCCAGTAGTTTTTCGCGGGGGGCTGGCGGAAACACCATATATTTT	CASSFSRGAGGNTIYF
TRBV9	TRBD1	TRBJ1-1	TGTGCCAGCAGCCCGGACAGGGTGATGAACACTGAAGCTTTCTTT	CASSPDRVMNTEAFF
TRBV7-2	NA	TRBJ2-2	TGTGCCAGCAGCTTACTCGACGAGACAGGGGAGCTGTTTTTT	CASSLLDETGELFF